The entry below gives a single TCR beta chain sequence along with its context. Antigen specificity is unknown. Germline assignment: CDR1 SGHNT and CDR2 YYREEE (reference sequence). The CDR3 is 14 amino acids. V dropped 4 bases and J dropped 7; count of bases not matched to a gene: 9. This sample is part of a study of T cell repertoires in cytomegalovirus infection. MiXCR, run by TCRdb on the reads, gives a single entry per CDR3 protein. The sample contains a few hundred thousand distinct CDR3 sequences, around two fifths of which appear only once. This sequence joins TRBV5-4 and TRBJ2-5; 8 positions match TRBD1. This sequence was found in a human donor in good health (CMV status not recorded). Some clones in this sample may be carry-over from other donors' samples. The specimen was cultured PBMCs, collected from culture after CMV antigen stimulation. This CDR3 is CASSLQDRDGTQYF. CDR3 coding DNA: TGTGCCAGCAGCCTCCAGGACAGGGATGGGACCCAGTACTTC.